The 32 T cell receptor beta chains below all came from one sample that was sequenced in a study of T cell responses to AZD1222 COVID-19 vaccine. Method: immunoSEQ multiplex PCR; TCRdb's copy keeps in-frame clones and lacks some. The sample lists over 150,000 clones, roughly 90% occurring once. The material was peripheral blood, obtained 28 days after the second AZD1222 dose. The receptors shown here come from an adult who received the AZD1222 COVID-19 vaccine.

The CDR3 is CASSSLESGGEAFF. The CDR3 bases are TGTGCCAGCAGCTCCCTAGAATCAGGGGGGGAAGCTTTCTTT. The chain links TRBV7-2 to TRBJ1-1; TRBD1 aligns across 7 bases. The J segment lost 8 bases and the V segment lost 4 bases, leaving 10 bases of the junction unmatched. This CDR3 comprises 14 residues. CDR1 is SGHTA and CDR2 is FQGNSA in the germline V gene.

V gene TRBV12-5 combines with J gene TRBJ2-5, with TRBD2 matching over 7 bases. There are 15 residues in the CDR3. J gave up 4 bases and V 3 bases, and 8 bases lay outside the gene matches. Germline V gene lookup returns CDR1 LGHNT and CDR2 FRNRAP. CDR3 coding DNA: TGTGCTAGTGGTTTACTAGCGCCCGGGGCAGAGACCCAGTACTTC. Its translation is CASGLLAPGAETQYF.

The chain employs TRBV3-1 (or the pseudogene TRBV3-2) and TRBJ2-7; D unresolved. The CDR3 consists of 11 residues. Per germline, CDR1 LGHDT and CDR2 YNNKEL (reference sequence). Trimming cost V 3 bases and J 7 bases, with 7 bases left between them. The CDR3 here is CASSHGIEQYF. The CDR3 nucleotides are TGTGCCAGCAGCCATGGGATAGAGCAGTACTTC.

The V call is TRBV7-8, the J call TRBJ1-3, with D hard to call. CDR3 length: 16 amino acids. The V gene lost 1 base and the J gene lost 3 bases, with 13 bases spanning the gap. The germline CDR1 and CDR2 sequences are SGHVS and FQNEAQ. As DNA, the CDR3 is TGTGCCAGCAGCTTAGAGGCCAGAAGGGATGGAAACACCATATATTTT. It encodes CASSLEARRDGNTIYF.

The V gene is TRBV5-4, the J gene TRBJ2-5; D ambiguous. V was pared by 0 bases and J by 2 bases, with 14 bases between. Germline V gene lookup returns CDR1 SGHNT and CDR2 YYREEE (reference sequence). CDR3 length: 16 residues. The CDR3 here is CASSLDQSRLQETQYF. In nucleotides, the CDR3 is TGTGCCAGCAGCTTGGATCAAAGTCGGTTACAAGAGACCCAGTACTTC.

The chain uses TRBV19 and TRBJ2-7; 7 positions agree with TRBD1. The CDR3 length is 15 residues. Unmatched junction bases numbered 10, after V lost 5 bases and J lost 3 bases. Germline V gene data show CDR1 as LNHDA and CDR2 as SQIVND (reference sequence). CDR3 amino acids: CASSGRDSRLYEQYF. Written as DNA, the CDR3 is TGTGCCAGTAGTGGACGGGACAGTCGACTCTACGAGCAGTACTTC.

The V and J genes are TRBV5-1 and TRBJ1-1; D unclear. This CDR3 has 14 amino acids. V was shortened by 2 bases and J by 0 bases, with 8 bases between the two germline ends. CDR1 is SGHRS and CDR2 is YFSETQ in the germline V gene. The CDR3 DNA follows: TGCGCCAGCAGCTTTAGGAACGTGAACACTGAAGCTTTCTTT. Its translation is CASSFRNVNTEAFF.

The rearrangement uses TRBV30 and TRBJ2-5, with a weak D call TRBD1 (6 bases). Germline CDR1 GTSNPN, CDR2 SVGIG (reference sequence). V was shortened by 3 bases and J by 5 bases, with 19 bases between the two germline ends. This CDR3 spans 15 amino acids. The CDR3, as DNA: TGTGCCTGGAGCGACCCCGGGACAAGTGGTGAGACCCAGTACTTC. Encoded protein: CAWSDPGTSGETQYF.

The rearrangement links TRBV5-6 to TRBJ1-1; no reliable D call. V was pared by 1 base and J by 3 bases, with 4 bases between. The length of the CDR3 is 12 residues. The germline CDR1 and CDR2 sequences are SGHDT and YYEEEE. CDR3 DNA: TGTGCCAGCAGCTTGAGGTACACTGAAGCTTTCTTT. It specifies CASSLRYTEAFF.

The genes are TRBV13 and TRBJ1-5; no clear D gene. Trimming stripped 4 bases from V and 4 bases from J, with 11 bases between. CDR3 size: 14 residues. Germline V gene lookup returns CDR1 PRHDT and CDR2 FYEKMQ (reference sequence). The DNA for the CDR3 is TGTGCCAGCAGCTCCCGGACGGAGAATCAGCCCCAGCATTTT. This translates into CASSSRTENQPQHF.

The chain uses TRBV29-1 and TRBJ1-1, with 7 bases matching TRBD1. Germline CDR1 and CDR2: SQVTM and ANQGSEA. The V and J ends lost 3 bases and 4 bases, in that order; junction bases with no gene match: 11. The CDR3 contains 15 residues. Here the CDR3 reads CSVDGITGEGTEAFF. The DNA for the CDR3 is TGCAGCGTTGATGGCATTACAGGGGAGGGCACTGAAGCTTTCTTT.

The chain couples TRBV4-2 to TRBJ2-5; the match to TRBD2 covers 7 bases. This CDR3 is 14 amino acids long. V shed 0 bases and J 4 bases; nucleotides not matched to a gene: 2. Per the germline V gene, CDR1 is LGHNA and CDR2 is YNFKEQ. This CDR3 reads CASSQEWGGETQYF. The CDR3 DNA is TGTGCCAGCAGCCAAGAATGGGGGGGAGAGACCCAGTACTTC.

This sequence joins TRBV4-1 and TRBJ2-5; 15 bases are a match to TRBD2. The CDR3 length is 19 residues. The junction had 12 bases not matched to a gene; V was cut back by 2 bases and J by 5 bases. Germline V gene sequence: CDR1 MGHRA, CDR2 YSYEKL. The CDR3 loop reads CASSQTGLAGGIKRETQYF. The CDR3 DNA sequence: TGCGCCAGCAGCCAAACGGGACTAGCGGGGGGAATCAAAAGGGAGACCCAGTACTTC.

The rearrangement uses TRBV2 and TRBJ1-4, with unresolved D. The germline CDR1 and CDR2 sequences are SNHLY and FYNNEI. The CDR3 is made up of 13 amino acids. Trimming stripped 6 bases from V and 3 bases from J, with 8 bases between. This chain's CDR3 is CASRRVANEKLFF. Here the CDR3 DNA reads TGTGCCAGCAGACGGGTGGCTAATGAAAAACTGTTTTTT.

This chain joins TRBV5-5 and TRBJ1-2; a weak D match, TRBD1 (6 bases). The germline V gene has CDR1 SGHKS and CDR2 YYEKEE (reference sequence). The CDR3 runs 14 residues. The V gene lost 4 bases and the J gene lost 4 bases, with 14 bases spanning the gap. CDR3 coding DNA: TGTGCCAGCAGCAGGATGGACAGCGCCTATGGCTACACCTTC. Protein sequence: CASSRMDSAYGYTF.

The CDR3 reads CASKQGGTGELFF. CDR3 coding DNA: TGTGCCAGCAAACAGGGGGGCACCGGGGAGCTGTTTTTT. J is TRBJ2-2 and V is TRBV19, with 8 bases matching TRBD1. The CDR3 sequence is 13 residues long. J was trimmed by 4 bases and V by 9 bases; bases with no gene match: 4. Germline CDR1 LNHDA, CDR2 SQIVND (reference sequence).

The rearrangement uses TRBV3-1 (or the pseudogene TRBV3-2) and TRBJ1-2; no definite D call. Deletions cut 4 bases from V and 8 bases from J, with 14 bases between. This CDR3 is 13 amino acids long. The germline V gene encodes CDR1 LGHDT and CDR2 YNNKEL (reference sequence). DNA of the CDR3: TGTGCCAGCAGCCCAGCCTCCCGGAGGGGCTACACCTTC. Translation: CASSPASRRGYTF.

The chain couples TRBV4-2 to TRBJ1-1; D not resolved. V was trimmed by 1 base and J by 5 bases, leaving 17 bases between them. CDR1 is LGHNA and CDR2 is YNFKEQ in the germline V gene. This CDR3 spans 16 amino acids. The CDR3 region is CASSQGVSVRLTEAFF. For the CDR3, the DNA is TGTGCCAGCAGCCAAGGGGTATCGGTCCGGCTGACTGAAGCTTTCTTT.

The chain couples TRBV4-2 to TRBJ1-1, with D unresolved. CDR3 length: 15 residues. The V gene lost 4 bases and the J gene lost 2 bases, with 14 bases spanning the gap. Germline values: CDR1 LGHNA, CDR2 YNFKEQ. In nucleotides, the CDR3 is TGTGCCAGCAGCCCCAAGAGCAATTACAACACTGAAGCTTTCTTT. Protein product: CASSPKSNYNTEAFF.

This clone showed up just once. The chain employs TRBV9 and TRBJ1-3, with D possibly being TRBD1 (6 bases). Trimming cost V 8 bases and J 3 bases, with 18 bases left between them. The CDR3 sequence is 15 residues long. The germline V gene has CDR1 SGDLS and CDR2 YYNGEE. The CDR3 region is CASTATGIGGNTIYF. The CDR3 coding sequence is TGTGCCAGTACTGCTACAGGGATTGGTGGAAACACCATATATTTT.

This chain uses TRBV9 with TRBJ2-1, with 7 bases matching TRBD1. This CDR3 has 15 amino acids. Germline loops: CDR1 SGDLS, CDR2 YYNGEE. Trimming cost V 0 bases and J 4 bases; bases outside gene matches: 4. DNA for the CDR3: TGTGCCAGCAGCGTAGGAGGGGGCGGGTACAATGAGCAGTTCTTC. As protein: CASSVGGGGYNEQFF.

The J gene is TRBJ2-1, the V gene TRBV5-5, with D possibly called TRBD1 or TRBD2 (5 bases each). This CDR3 spans 16 amino acids. V was cut by 4 bases and J by 0 bases, with 14 bases left in between. Germline assignment: CDR1 SGHKS and CDR2 YYEKEE (reference sequence). CDR3 sequence: CASSETSGTSYNEQFF. In DNA form, the CDR3 reads TGTGCCAGCAGCGAAACTTCCGGGACCTCCTACAATGAGCAGTTCTTC.

The chain employs TRBV18 and TRBJ1-1; the D gene is possibly TRBD1 (6 bases). The CDR3 runs to 15 residues. Germline V lookup: CDR1 KGHSH, CDR2 LQKENI. The V end was cut by 6 bases, the J end by 0 bases, with 14 bases between. The CDR3 DNA sequence: TGTGCCAGCTCCCTAGGACAGACGTTGAACACTGAAGCTTTCTTT. Its translation: CASSLGQTLNTEAFF.

J is TRBJ2-6 and V is TRBV7-2; maybe TRBD2 (5 bases). This CDR3 is built from 16 residues. V was cut by 8 bases and J by 1 base, with 15 bases left in between. Germline V gives CDR1 SGHTA, CDR2 FQGNSA. The CDR3 DNA reads as TGTGCCAGCCTCCCGGGGATCACTTCTGGGGCCAACGTCCTGACTTTC. Its protein product is CASLPGITSGANVLTF.

Only one count was recorded for this clone. The J gene is TRBJ2-7, the V gene TRBV6-5, with 7 positions matching TRBD1. Germline V gene sequence: CDR1 MNHEY, CDR2 SVGAGI. The CDR3 is 15 amino acids. V was clipped by 4 bases and J by 2 bases; unmatched bases: 8. In DNA form, the CDR3 reads TGTGCCAGCAGTTCTACCCGGGACAGCCCCTACGAGCAGTACTTC. Amino acids: CASSSTRDSPYEQYF.

The chain combines TRBV29-1 with TRBJ1-1; D uncertain. This CDR3 comprises 10 residues. V was pared by 7 bases and J by 5 bases, with 8 bases between. The germline V gene encodes CDR1 SQVTM and CDR2 ANQGSEA. CDR3 loop: CSARGTEAFF. CDR3 DNA sequence: TGCAGCGCCCGGGGAACTGAAGCTTTCTTT.

The chain links TRBV20-1 to TRBJ1-1; unclear D gene. In germline, CDR1 is DFQATT, CDR2 SNEGSKA (reference sequence). V was pared by 3 bases and J by 1 base, with 12 bases between. The CDR3 is 14 amino acids. This CDR3 is CSASLGLKNTEAFF. The CDR3 nucleotides read TGCAGTGCTAGTCTTGGACTTAAGAACACTGAAGCTTTCTTT.

This chain connects TRBV30 to TRBJ2-6; D may be TRBD1 or TRBD2 (5 bases each). The germline V and J ends were trimmed by 2 bases and 0 bases, with 14 bases remaining between them. Per germline, CDR1 GTSNPN and CDR2 SVGIG (reference sequence). The CDR3 covers 17 residues. CDR3 DNA: TGTGCCTGGAGTACCGGGACGGTCAGCTCTGGGGCCAACGTCCTGACTTTC. It specifies CAWSTGTVSSGANVLTF.

This clone was recorded once. The chain has TRBV5-1 and TRBJ2-5; a possible D gene is TRBD2 (6 bases). Germline V CDR1 and CDR2: SGHRS, YFSETQ. V was clipped by 5 bases and J by 5 bases, with 13 bases between them. This CDR3 has 13 residues. The CDR3: CASSYSGSETQYF. The CDR3 DNA reads TGCGCCAGCAGTTATAGCGGTTCGGAGACCCAGTACTTC. Looking up the rest from reference TRBV5-1 and TRBJ2-5 gives the full variable domain: KAGVTQTPRYLIKTRGQQVTLSCSPISGHRSVSWYQQTPGQGLQFLFEYFSETQRNKGNFPGRFSGRQFSNSRSEMNVSTLELGDSALYLCASSYSGSETQYFGPGTRLLVL.

The CDR3 loop reads CASSVASKSSGNTIYF. The DNA for the CDR3 is TGTGCCAGCAGCGTAGCCAGCAAGAGCTCTGGAAACACCATATATTTT. This rearrangement joins TRBV9 to TRBJ1-3; D is unresolved. The length of the CDR3 is 16 residues. V was trimmed by 0 bases and J by 0 bases, leaving 10 bases between them. CDR1 is SGDLS, CDR2 YYNGEE, per germline.

This chain links TRBV2 with TRBJ1-3, with 7 bases matching TRBD1. Per the germline V gene, CDR1 is SNHLY and CDR2 is FYNNEI. Losses at the gene ends were 7 bases for V and 0 bases for J; bases not matched to a gene: 6. This CDR3 comprises 15 residues. CDR3 sequence (DNA): TGTGCCAGCACCCGGGACAGATACTCTGGAAACACCATATATTTT. Protein: CASTRDRYSGNTIYF.

V usage is TRBV5-1 and J usage is TRBJ2-7; 10 bases map to TRBD1. This CDR3 is built from 15 residues. CDR1 SGHRS and CDR2 YFSETQ come from the germline V gene. V gave up 3 bases and J gave up 3 bases; unmatched junction bases: 6. CDR3 in DNA: TGCGCCAGCAGCTCCGAGGACAGGGGGATCTACGAGCAGTACTTC. Translated: CASSSEDRGIYEQYF.